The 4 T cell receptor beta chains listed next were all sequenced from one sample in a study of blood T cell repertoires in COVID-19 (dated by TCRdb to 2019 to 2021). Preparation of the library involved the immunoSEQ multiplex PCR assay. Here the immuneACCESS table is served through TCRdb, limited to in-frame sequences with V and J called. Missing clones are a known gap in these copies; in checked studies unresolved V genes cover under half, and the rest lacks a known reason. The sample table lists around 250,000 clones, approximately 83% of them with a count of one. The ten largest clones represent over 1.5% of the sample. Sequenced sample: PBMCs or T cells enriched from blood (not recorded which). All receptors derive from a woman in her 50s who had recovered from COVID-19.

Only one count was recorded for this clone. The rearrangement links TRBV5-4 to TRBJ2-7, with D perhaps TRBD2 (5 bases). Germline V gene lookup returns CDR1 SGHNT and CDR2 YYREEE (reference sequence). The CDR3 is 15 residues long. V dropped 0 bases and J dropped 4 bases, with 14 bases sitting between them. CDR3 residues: CASSLEASQMYEQYF. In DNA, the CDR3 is TGTGCCAGCAGCTTGGAGGCTAGCCAAATGTACGAGCAGTACTTC.

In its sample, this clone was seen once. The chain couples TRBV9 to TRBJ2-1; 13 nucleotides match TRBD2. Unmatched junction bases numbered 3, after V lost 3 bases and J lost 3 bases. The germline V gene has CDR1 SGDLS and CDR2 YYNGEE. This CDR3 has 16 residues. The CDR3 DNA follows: TGTGCCAGCAGCGCCAGGACTAGCGGGAGCTACAATGAGCAGTTCTTC. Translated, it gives CASSARTSGSYNEQFF.

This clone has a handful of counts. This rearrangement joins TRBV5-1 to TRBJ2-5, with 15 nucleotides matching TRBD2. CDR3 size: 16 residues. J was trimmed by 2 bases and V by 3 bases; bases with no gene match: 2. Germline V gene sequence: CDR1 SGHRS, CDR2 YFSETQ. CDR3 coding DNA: TGCGCCAGCAGCTCGGGACTAGCGGGAGGTCAAGAGACCCAGTACTTC. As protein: CASSSGLAGGQETQYF.

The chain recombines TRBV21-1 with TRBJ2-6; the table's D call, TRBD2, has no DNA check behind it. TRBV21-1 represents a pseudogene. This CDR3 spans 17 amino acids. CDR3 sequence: CASARLAGASGANVLTF. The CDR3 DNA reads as TGTGCCAGCGCGCGGCTAGCGGGGGCTTCTGGGGCCAACGTCCTGACTTTC.